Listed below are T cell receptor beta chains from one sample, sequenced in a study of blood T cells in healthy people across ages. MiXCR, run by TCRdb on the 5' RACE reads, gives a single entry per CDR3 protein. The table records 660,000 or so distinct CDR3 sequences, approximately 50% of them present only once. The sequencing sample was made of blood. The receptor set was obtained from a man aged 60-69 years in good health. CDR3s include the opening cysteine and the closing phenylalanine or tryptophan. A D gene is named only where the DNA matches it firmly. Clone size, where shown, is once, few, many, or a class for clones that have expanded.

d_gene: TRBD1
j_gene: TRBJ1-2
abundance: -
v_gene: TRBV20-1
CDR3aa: CSAGHRGFNYGYTF
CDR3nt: TGCAGTGCGGGGCACAGGGGTTTTAACTATGGCTACACCTTC

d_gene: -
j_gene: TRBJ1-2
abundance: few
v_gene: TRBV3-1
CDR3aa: CASSQMQGAGGYTF
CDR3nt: TGTGCCAGCAGCCAAATGCAAGGGGCTGGCGGCTACACCTTC

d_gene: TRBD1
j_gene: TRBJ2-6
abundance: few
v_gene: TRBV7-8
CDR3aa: CASSLEGQGAGANVLTF
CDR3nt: TGTGCCAGCAGCTTAGAGGGACAGGGAGCTGGGGCCAACGTCCTGACTTTC

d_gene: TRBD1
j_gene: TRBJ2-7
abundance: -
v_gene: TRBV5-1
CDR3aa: CASSLAVGTGGRHEQYF
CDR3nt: TGCGCCAGCAGCTTGGCCGTTGGGACAGGGGGACGGCACGAGCAGTACTTC

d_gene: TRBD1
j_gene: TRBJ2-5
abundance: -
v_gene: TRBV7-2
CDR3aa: CASSLDWDRARETQYF
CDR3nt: TGTGCCAGCAGCTTAGATTGGGACAGGGCGCGGGAGACCCAGTACTTC

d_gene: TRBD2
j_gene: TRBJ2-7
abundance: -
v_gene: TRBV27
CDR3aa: CASRPASGNSYEQYF
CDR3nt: TGTGCCAGCAGGCCGGCTAGCGGGAACTCCTACGAGCAGTACTTC

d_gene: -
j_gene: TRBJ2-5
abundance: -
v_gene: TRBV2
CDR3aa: CASRPGQHEEETQYF
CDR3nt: TGTGCCAGCAGACCGGGACAACATGAGGAAGAGACCCAGTACTTC

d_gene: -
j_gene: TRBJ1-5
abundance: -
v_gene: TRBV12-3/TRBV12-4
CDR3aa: CASSFGVGPQHF
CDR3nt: TGTGCCAGCAGTTTTGGGGTAGGGCCCCAGCATTTT

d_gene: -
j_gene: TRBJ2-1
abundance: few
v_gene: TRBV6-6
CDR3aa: CASSGGTSTHNEQFF
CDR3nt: TGTGCCAGCAGTGGGGGGACTTCTACCCACAATGAGCAGTTCTTC

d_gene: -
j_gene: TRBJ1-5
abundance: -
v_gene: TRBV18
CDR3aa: CASSPGGGGVNQPQHF
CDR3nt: TGTGCCAGCTCACCAGGCGGAGGGGGGGTGAATCAGCCCCAGCATTTT

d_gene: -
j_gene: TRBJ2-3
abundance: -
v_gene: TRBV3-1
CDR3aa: CASSQMAGGTDTQYF
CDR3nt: TGTGCCAGCAGCCAGATGGCAGGGGGCACAGATACGCAGTATTTT

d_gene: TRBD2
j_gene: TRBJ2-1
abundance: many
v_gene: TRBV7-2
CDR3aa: CASSLVAGGYNEQFF
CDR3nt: TGTGCCAGCAGTTTAGTGGCGGGGGGGTACAATGAGCAGTTCTTC

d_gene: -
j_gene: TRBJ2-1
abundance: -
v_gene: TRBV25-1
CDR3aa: CASSEYGSHPDEQFF
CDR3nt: TGTGCCAGCAGTGAATACGGCTCACACCCGGATGAGCAGTTCTTC

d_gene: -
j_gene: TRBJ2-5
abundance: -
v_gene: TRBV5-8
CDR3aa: CASSLEGTAYF
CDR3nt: TGTGCCAGCAGCTTGGAAGGGACGGCGTACTTC

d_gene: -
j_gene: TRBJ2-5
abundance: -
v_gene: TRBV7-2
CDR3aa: CASSLVSKTQETQYF
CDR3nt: TGTGCCAGCAGCTTAGTTAGCAAGACCCAAGAGACCCAGTACTTC

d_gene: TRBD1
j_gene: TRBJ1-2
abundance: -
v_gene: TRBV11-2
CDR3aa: CASSARQGTNGYTF
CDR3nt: TGTGCCAGCAGCGCCCGACAGGGAACGAATGGCTACACCTTC

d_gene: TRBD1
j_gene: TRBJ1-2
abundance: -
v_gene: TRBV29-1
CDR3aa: CSVTPGQDYGYTF
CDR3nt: TGCAGCGTTACACCGGGACAGGACTATGGCTACACCTTC

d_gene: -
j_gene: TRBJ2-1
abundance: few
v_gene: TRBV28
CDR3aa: CASSLGTPGEQFF
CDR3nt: TGTGCCAGCAGTTTAGGGACCCCGGGAGAGCAGTTCTTC

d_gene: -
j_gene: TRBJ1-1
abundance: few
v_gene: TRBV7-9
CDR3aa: CASSLGGRTEAFF
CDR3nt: TGTGCCAGCAGCTTAGGAGGTCGCACTGAAGCTTTCTTT

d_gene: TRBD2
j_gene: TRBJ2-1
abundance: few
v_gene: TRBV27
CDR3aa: CASSRLAVNEQFF
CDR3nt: TGTGCCAGCAGTCGACTAGCTGTCAATGAGCAGTTCTTC

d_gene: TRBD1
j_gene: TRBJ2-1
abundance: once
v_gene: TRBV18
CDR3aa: CASSPRQGRLYNEQFF
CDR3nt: TGTGCCAGCTCACCACGACAGGGTAGGCTCTACAATGAGCAGTTCTTC

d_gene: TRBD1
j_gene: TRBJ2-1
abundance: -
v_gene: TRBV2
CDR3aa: CASRGQAYNEQFF
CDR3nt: TGTGCCAGCCGCGGACAGGCCTACAATGAGCAGTTCTTC

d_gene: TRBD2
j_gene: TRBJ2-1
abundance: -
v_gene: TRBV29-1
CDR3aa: CSVGRTRGVYNEQFF
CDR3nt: TGCAGCGTTGGCAGGACACGGGGGGTTTACAATGAGCAGTTCTTC

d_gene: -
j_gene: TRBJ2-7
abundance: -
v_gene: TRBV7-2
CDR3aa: CASTTAPQGRSYEQYF
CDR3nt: TGTGCCAGCACCACGGCCCCCCAGGGGCGCTCCTACGAGCAGTACTTC

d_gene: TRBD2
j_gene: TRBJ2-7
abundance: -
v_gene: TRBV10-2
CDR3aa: CASSDPSGGSSLEQYF
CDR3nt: TGCGCCAGCAGTGACCCTAGCGGGGGCAGCTCCCTCGAGCAGTACTTC

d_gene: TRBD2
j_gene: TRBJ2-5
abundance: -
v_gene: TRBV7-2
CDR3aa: CASSLGSGGAETQSF
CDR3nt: TGTGCCAGCAGCTTAGGTAGCGGGGGGGCGGAGACCCAGTCCTTC

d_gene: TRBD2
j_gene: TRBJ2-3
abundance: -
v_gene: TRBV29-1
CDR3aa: CSGVAGGRADTLYF
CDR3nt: TGCAGCGGGGTTGCGGGGGGGCGCGCAGATACGCTGTATTTT

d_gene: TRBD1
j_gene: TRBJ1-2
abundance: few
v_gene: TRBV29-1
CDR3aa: CSVRDSPNYGYTF
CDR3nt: TGCAGCGTTCGGGACAGCCCTAACTATGGCTACACCTTC

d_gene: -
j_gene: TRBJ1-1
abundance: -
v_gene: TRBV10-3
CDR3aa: CAISALSGSGTEAFF
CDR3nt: TGTGCCATCAGTGCTCTGTCAGGGTCGGGCACTGAAGCTTTCTTT

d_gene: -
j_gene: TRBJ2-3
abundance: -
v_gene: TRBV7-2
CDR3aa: CASTPLGEISYLTDTQYF
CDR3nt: TGTGCCAGCACCCCCCTCGGGGAAATTAGCTACCTCACAGATACGCAGTATTTT

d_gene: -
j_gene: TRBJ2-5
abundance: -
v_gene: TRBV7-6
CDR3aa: CASSFGWGAQETQYF
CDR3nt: TGTGCCAGCAGCTTCGGGTGGGGGGCCCAAGAGACCCAGTACTTC

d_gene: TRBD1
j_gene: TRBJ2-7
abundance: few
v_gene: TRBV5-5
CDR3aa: CASSLWGQGGYEQYF
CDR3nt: TGTGCCAGCAGTCTATGGGGACAGGGAGGCTACGAGCAGTACTTC

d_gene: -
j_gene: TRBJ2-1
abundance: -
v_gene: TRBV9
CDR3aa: CASSIGIENEQFF
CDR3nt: TGTGCCAGCAGCATAGGGATCGAGAATGAGCAGTTCTTC

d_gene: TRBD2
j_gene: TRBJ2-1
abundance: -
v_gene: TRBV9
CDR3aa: CASSRGGAKNNEQFF
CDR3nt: TGTGCCAGCAGCCGCGGGGGGGCCAAGAACAATGAGCAGTTCTTC

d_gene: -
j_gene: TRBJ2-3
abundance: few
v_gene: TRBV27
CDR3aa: CASSLYFPWDTQYF
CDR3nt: TGTGCCAGCAGTTTGTACTTCCCCTGGGATACGCAGTATTTT

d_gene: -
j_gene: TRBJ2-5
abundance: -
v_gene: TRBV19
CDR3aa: CASSIMASQETQYF
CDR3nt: TGTGCCAGTAGTATAATGGCCAGCCAAGAGACCCAGTACTTC

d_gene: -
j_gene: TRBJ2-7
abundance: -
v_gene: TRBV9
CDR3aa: CASSVATGAGVYEQYF
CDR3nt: TGCGCCAGCAGCGTAGCTACGGGGGCGGGCGTCTACGAGCAGTACTTC

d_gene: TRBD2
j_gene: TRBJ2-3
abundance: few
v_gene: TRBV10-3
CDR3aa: CAISKRGARDTQYF
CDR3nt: TGTGCCATCAGTAAGCGGGGGGCCCGCGATACGCAGTATTTT

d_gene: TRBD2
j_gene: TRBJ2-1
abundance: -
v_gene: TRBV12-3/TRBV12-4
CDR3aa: CVSSPRASGGNEQFF
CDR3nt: TGTGTCAGCAGCCCCAGGGCTAGCGGGGGGAATGAGCAGTTCTTC

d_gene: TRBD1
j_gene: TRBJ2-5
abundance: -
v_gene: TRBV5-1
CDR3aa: CASSTRQGTAYQETQYF
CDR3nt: TGCGCCAGCAGCACCCGACAGGGTACCGCATACCAAGAGACCCAGTACTTC

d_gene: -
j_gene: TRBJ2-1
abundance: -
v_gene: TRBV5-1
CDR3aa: CASSGVEYNEQFF
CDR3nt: TGCGCCAGCAGCGGGGTGGAGTACAATGAGCAGTTCTTC

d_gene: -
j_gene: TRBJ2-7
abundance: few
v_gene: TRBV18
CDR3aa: CASSPPGGDGDEQYF
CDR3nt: TGTGCCAGCTCCCCTCCCGGGGGTGATGGAGACGAGCAGTACTTC

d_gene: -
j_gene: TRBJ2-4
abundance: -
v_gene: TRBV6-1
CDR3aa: CASSEVAGTVQYF
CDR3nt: TGTGCCAGCAGTGAAGTAGCCGGGACCGTTCAGTACTTC

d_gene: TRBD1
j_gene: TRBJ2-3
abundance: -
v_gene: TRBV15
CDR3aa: CATSRVGQGITDTQYF
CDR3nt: TGTGCCACCAGCAGGGTAGGACAGGGGATCACAGATACGCAGTATTTT

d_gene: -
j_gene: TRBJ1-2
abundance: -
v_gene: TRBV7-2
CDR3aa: CASSLGPGAYGYTF
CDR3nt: TGTGCCAGCAGCTTAGGTCCGGGAGCCTATGGCTACACCTTC

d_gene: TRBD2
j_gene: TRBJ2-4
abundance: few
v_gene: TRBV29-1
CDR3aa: CSVGGGGTKNIQYF
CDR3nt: TGCAGCGTTGGAGGCGGGGGGACCAAAAACATTCAGTACTTC

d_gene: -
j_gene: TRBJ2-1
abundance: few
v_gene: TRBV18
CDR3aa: CATQWAEDDEQFF
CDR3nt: TGTGCCACCCAATGGGCTGAAGACGATGAGCAGTTCTTC

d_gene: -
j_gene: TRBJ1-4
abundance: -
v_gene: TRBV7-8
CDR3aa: CASSSLRQAEKLFF
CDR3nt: TGTGCCAGCAGCTCACTTCGACAGGCCGAAAAACTGTTTTTT